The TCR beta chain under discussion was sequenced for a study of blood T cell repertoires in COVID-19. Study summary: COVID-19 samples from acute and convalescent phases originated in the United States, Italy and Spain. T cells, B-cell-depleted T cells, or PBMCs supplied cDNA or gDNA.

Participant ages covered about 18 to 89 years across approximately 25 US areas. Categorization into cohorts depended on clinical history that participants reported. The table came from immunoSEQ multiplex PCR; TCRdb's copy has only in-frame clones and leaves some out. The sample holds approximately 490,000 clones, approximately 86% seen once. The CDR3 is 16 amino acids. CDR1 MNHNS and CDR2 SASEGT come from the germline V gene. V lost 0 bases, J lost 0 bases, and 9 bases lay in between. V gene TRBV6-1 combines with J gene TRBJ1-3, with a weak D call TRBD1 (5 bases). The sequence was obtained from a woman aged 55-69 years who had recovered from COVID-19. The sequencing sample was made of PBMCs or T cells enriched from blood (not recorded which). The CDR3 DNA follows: TGTGCCAGCAGTGAAGCGGGACTGACCTCTGGAAACACCATATATTTT. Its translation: CASSEAGLTSGNTIYF.